The T cell receptor beta chain described here comes from a study of blood T cell repertoires in COVID-19. The protocol was immunoSEQ multiplex PCR, while the TCRdb copy is restricted to in-frame clones and leaves out a portion. The table records 160,000 or so clones, roughly 82% of them present only once. Germline loops: CDR1 SGHTA, CDR2 FQGNSA. Trimming removed 2 bases at V and 5 bases at J, with 15 bases between. The CDR3 contains 15 residues. Material for sequencing was peripheral blood. The sequence came from a woman aged 70-85 years with acute or convalescent COVID-19. This chain connects TRBV7-2 to TRBJ2-5; D is perhaps TRBD1 (6 bases). CDR3 residues: CASSLTTGMWETQYF. The CDR3 coding sequence is TGTGCCAGCAGCTTAACAACAGGGATGTGGGAGACCCAGTACTTC.